The next 14 T cell receptor beta chains were all read from a single sample in a study of CD8 T cells in Susac syndrome. The authors reverse transcribed roughly 0.5 to 1 ug RNA with random hexamers. MiXCR, applied by TCRdb to the immunoSEQ multiplex PCR reads, yields one record per CDR3 protein. This table has about 130,000 distinct CDR3 sequences, about 92% appearing once. The sample comprised CD8+ T cells from PBMCs. These receptors were taken from a human donor with multiple sclerosis.

The chain is built from TRBV19 and TRBJ2-2, with 8 bases matching TRBD1. CDR1 is LNHDA and CDR2 is SQIVND in the germline V gene (reference sequence). CDR3 length equals 15 residues. V trimming: 6 bases; J trimming: 6 bases; junction bases outside the gene matches: 9. The CDR3 sequence: CASSRQGQASGELFF. In DNA form, the CDR3 reads TGTGCCAGTAGCCGACAGGGACAGGCCTCCGGGGAGCTGTTTTTT.

This chain uses TRBV19 with TRBJ1-3; D gene ambiguous. The CDR3 sequence is 15 residues long. V gave up 7 bases and J gave up 0 bases, with 13 bases separating them. Germline loops: CDR1 LNHDA, CDR2 SQIVND (reference sequence). The CDR3: CASTHGSGSGNTIYF. In DNA, the CDR3 is TGTGCCAGTACCCATGGCAGCGGCTCTGGAAACACCATATATTTT.

The chain recombines TRBV9 with TRBJ1-2; 7 nucleotides match TRBD1. The junction had 5 bases not matched to a gene; V was cut back by 3 bases and J by 6 bases. Germline V gene sequence: CDR1 SGDLS, CDR2 YYNGEE. The CDR3 sequence is 13 residues long. The CDR3 coding sequence is TGTGCCAGCAGCGCCCGCGACAGGGATGGCTACACCTTC. Amino acids: CASSARDRDGYTF.

The chain recombines TRBV27 with TRBJ1-4; 7 nucleotides agree with TRBD1. The germline V gene has CDR1 MNHEY and CDR2 SMNVEV (reference sequence). The V segment lost 4 bases and the J segment 0 bases; nucleotides outside the gene matches: 5. This CDR3 contains 16 residues. CDR3 DNA: TGTGCCAGCAGTTCATACAGGGGTGCAACTAATGAAAAACTGTTTTTT. Translating gives CASSSYRGATNEKLFF.

The V call is TRBV27, the J call TRBJ2-1, with 13 bases matching TRBD2. The CDR3 totals 16 residues. Trimming took 3 bases from V and 8 from J; bases not matched to a gene: 7. Germline CDR1 is MNHEY and CDR2 is SMNVEV (reference sequence). CDR3 nucleotides: TGTGCCAGCAGTTTCGGACTAGCGGGGGAAATCGATGAGCAGTTCTTC. It specifies CASSFGLAGEIDEQFF.

The chain is built from TRBV2 and TRBJ2-3; 7 nucleotides agree with TRBD2. The CDR3 consists of 16 residues. Germline loops: CDR1 SNHLY, CDR2 FYNNEI. V shed 4 bases, J shed 6 bases, and the junction held 13 bases outside the gene matches. The CDR3: CASSVSGATPTDTQYF. For the CDR3, the DNA is TGTGCCAGCAGTGTGAGCGGGGCTACACCTACGGATACGCAGTATTTT.

This chain joins TRBV28 and TRBJ1-1; no reliable D call. Trimming removed 3 bases at V and 5 bases at J, with 13 bases between. The CDR3 contains 14 residues. Per germline, CDR1 MDHEN and CDR2 SYDVKM. CDR3 nucleotide sequence: TGTGCCAGCAGTTTTATCGGGCTTGGGACTGAAGCTTTCTTT. This codes for CASSFIGLGTEAFF.

The rearrangement uses TRBV9 and TRBJ2-3; D tentatively fits TRBD1 or TRBD2 (5 bases each). V shed 5 bases and J shed 4 bases, with 20 bases lying between them. The CDR3 spans 16 residues. Germline CDR1 is SGDLS and CDR2 is YYNGEE. CDR3 residues: CASSDLGVALSDTQYF. CDR3 nucleotide sequence: TGTGCCAGCAGTGATCTAGGGGTAGCGCTGTCAGATACGCAGTATTTT.

The chain employs TRBV4-1 and TRBJ2-3; D is unresolved. The CDR3 runs to 12 residues. Trimming stripped 1 base from V and 5 bases from J, with 4 bases between. Germline assignment: CDR1 MGHRA and CDR2 YSYEKL. The CDR3 sequence: CASSQGLDTQYF. The DNA of the CDR3 is TGCGCCAGCAGCCAAGGATTAGATACGCAGTATTTT.

This clonotype was found once. This chain uses TRBV20-1 with TRBJ1-6; maybe TRBD1 (5 bases). V lost 0 bases and J 0 bases, leaving 9 bases between the germline ends. CDR1 DFQATT and CDR2 SNEGSKA come from the germline V gene (reference sequence). The CDR3 spans 16 residues. The CDR3 DNA reads as TGCAGTGCTAGAGATGAGGGGATCTCCTATAATTCACCCCTCCACTTT. Its translation is CSARDEGISYNSPLHF.

This sequence joins TRBV7-3 and TRBJ2-7, with D hard to call. CDR3 size: 15 residues. In germline, CDR1 is SGHTA, CDR2 FQGTGA. Trimming took 2 bases from V and 5 from J, leaving 16 bases between them. DNA of the CDR3: TGTGCCAGCAGCTTAGGGTCTTTGGGGTATGACGAGCAGTACTTC. Protein sequence: CASSLGSLGYDEQYF.

The rearrangement links TRBV7-9 to TRBJ1-6; D is uncertain. Germline lookup yields CDR1 SEHNR and CDR2 FQNEAQ (reference sequence). This CDR3 has 14 residues. Deletions cut 1 base from V and 9 bases from J, with 10 bases between. The CDR3 is CASSLVGSSSPLHF. The DNA for the CDR3 is TGTGCCAGCAGCTTAGTAGGCTCCTCTTCACCCCTCCACTTT.

The chain carries TRBV19 and TRBJ1-5, with D unresolved. The V gene's germline CDR1 is LNHDA and CDR2 SQIVND (reference sequence). The CDR3 covers 12 residues. V was trimmed by 5 bases and J by 9 bases, leaving 11 bases between them. The CDR3 coding sequence is TGTGCCAGTAGTCCGTCTCAGAGGCCCCAGCATTTT. This codes for CASSPSQRPQHF. The full variable domain, rest sourced from reference TRBV19 and TRBJ1-5, is DGGITQSPKYLFRKEGQNVTLSCEQNLNHDAMYWYRQDPGQGLRLIYYSQIVNDFQKGDIAEGYSVSREKKESFPLTVTSAQKNPTAFYLCASSPSQRPQHFGDGTRLSIL.

The rearrangement uses TRBV30 and TRBJ2-3; 7 nucleotides line up with TRBD2. CDR3 length: 13 amino acids. V lost 4 bases and J lost 5; bases outside the gene matches: 6. Germline loops: CDR1 GTSNPN, CDR2 SVGIG (reference sequence). CDR3 sequence: CAWNPGGRDTQYF. The DNA of the CDR3 is TGTGCCTGGAACCCCGGCGGGAGAGATACGCAGTATTTT.